This T cell receptor (beta chain) derives from a study of esophageal squamous cell carcinoma under preoperative chemotherapy. Study overall: Both tumor-infiltrating lymphocytes and peripheral blood T cells were profiled. Findings and caveats of the study: Peripheral T cells migrating into the tumor appeared to partly supply post-treatment tumor-infiltrating lymphocytes. Abundant clones tended to shrink rather than expand after paclitaxel-nedaplatin.

The time point was: before preoperative PTX-NDP chemotherapy. This CDR3 comprises 15 residues. In germline, CDR1 is MDHEN, CDR2 SYDVKM. The germline V and J ends were trimmed by 1 base and 1 base, with 10 bases remaining between them. MiXCR was run by TCRdb on the PCR reads, yielding one entry per CDR3 protein. Among about 30,000 distinct CDR3 sequences listed, roughly half were seen once. Of note for this clonotype: Its antigen remains unknown.

Sample collection was performed from a patient given preoperative chemotherapy. The chain has TRBV28 and TRBJ1-1, with D possibly being TRBD1 (6 bases). The TCR was taken from a human donor with esophageal squamous cell carcinoma. The donor label of this sample is uncertain. The CDR3 loop is CASSLSGAGNTEAFF. CDR3 DNA: TGTGCCAGCAGTTTATCAGGGGCCGGGAACACTGAAGCTTTCTTT.